This T cell receptor beta chain was captured by sequencing in a study of T cell responses to AZD1222 COVID-19 vaccine (dated by TCRdb to about 2021). Background on the whole study: A total of just over 230 trial participants underwent TCR sequencing, of whom about 210 had received two doses of AZD1222 and around 26 had received two doses of the MenACWY control vaccine. Trial participants were enrolled by age into 18-55, 56-69 and 70-plus year subgroups, with around 150, 28 and 57 TCR-sequenced participants respectively. The paper's findings and limits, for the study overall: A significant rise in spike-specific TCR breadth and depth was observed after two AZD1222 doses relative to day 0 and relative to MenACWY recipients. No day 14 peak-response samples were available, so repertoires were characterized only after the peak T cell response. Participants were mostly white British, with more females than males. The authors suggested clonal diversity may have been underestimated. The vaccine-associated CD4 TCRs covered the entire spike protein, and the dominant responses fell in regions 160-218 and 743-854. Only five to seven AZD1222 recipients were SARS-CoV-2 seropositive at baseline, limiting conclusions about previously exposed vaccinees. Nearly half of unique spike-specific TCRs reportedly recognized epitopes outside regions mutated in the B.1.351 and B.1.1.7 variants. The 56-69-year group was small, and its depth increase did not reach significance, likely because of low power.

As encoded in the germline V gene, CDR1 is MGHRA while CDR2 is YSYEKL. Inclusive of the bounding cysteine and phenylalanine, the CDR3 is 17 residues long. The sequence is cut down to CDR3 DNA, 51 bases in frame from base 1. Between the V and J ends, shortened by 0 bases and 2 bases respectively, the junction contains 13 bases. On this clone: Its antigen is currently not known. Per-base quality was not reported, and no clone a single base away is much larger than it.

The sample's time point label is to be understood as: about 28 days (+/-7) after the second vaccine dose. Because spike-specific TCR depth and breadth did not differ between the two schedules, AZD1222 recipients who got a second dose at roughly 4 weeks were pooled with those who got a second dose at roughly 12 weeks. Samples from vaccinated people were obtained from the UK trials COV001 and COV002, which included a single-blind randomized controlled phase 2/3 trial of AZD1222 (ChAdOx1 nCoV-19) in healthy adults. Trial participant PBMC samples were collected at day 0 and day 28 after the second dose for TCRbeta chain sequencing. The CDR3 regions of human TCRbeta chains were subjected to immunosequencing. The original pipeline was this. Repertoire TCRs were checked for matches against a reference library of SARS-CoV-2-specific TCRs that had been generated using the MIRA antigen-specificity platform. Breadth was defined as the fraction of unique TCRs that were SARS-CoV-2-associated, and depth was defined as the fraction of total T cells that were SARS-CoV-2-associated. Using the MIRA data, every spike-specific TCR was mapped to the spike region that the TCR reacted to and assigned to either a CD4 or a CD8 class. Log10-transformed breadth and depth values were compared by one-way ANOVA with Sidak's multiple comparisons tests. TCRdb holds this immuneACCESS table with in-frame rearrangements only. Some clones are missing; in checked studies, unresolved V genes explain under half, and the rest has no known cause. The DNA was the basis for D and trimming; V, J and clone size are from that table. Present in this sample are approximately 90,000 clones, approximately 89% of which were seen just once. The biggest ten clones account for about 5.5% of the sample.

The receptor comes from an adult who received the AZD1222 COVID-19 vaccine. The chain was built from TRBV4-1 and TRBJ1-4, with the D segment identity uncertain. This specimen consisted of peripheral blood, obtained 28 days after the second AZD1222 dose. The CDR3 reads as follows: CASSQDKQSGTNEKLFF. In nucleotide form, the sequence is TGCGCCAGCAGCCAAGATAAACAGTCGGGGACTAATGAAAAACTGTTTTTT.